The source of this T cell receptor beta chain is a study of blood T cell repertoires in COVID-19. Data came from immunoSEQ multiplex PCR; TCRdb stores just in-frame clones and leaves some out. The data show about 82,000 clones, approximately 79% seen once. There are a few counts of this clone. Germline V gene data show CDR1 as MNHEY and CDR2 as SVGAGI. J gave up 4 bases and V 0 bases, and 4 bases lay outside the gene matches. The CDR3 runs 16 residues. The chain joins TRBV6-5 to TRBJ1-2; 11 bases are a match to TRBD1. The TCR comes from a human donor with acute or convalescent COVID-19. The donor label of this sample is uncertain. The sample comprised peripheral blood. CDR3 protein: CASSYSRTGGSYGYTF. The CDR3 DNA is TGTGCCAGCAGTTACTCGAGGACAGGGGGCTCCTATGGCTACACCTTC.